The 19 T cell receptor beta chains below come from one sample, sequenced in a study of TIL therapy for anti-PD-1-resistant metastatic lung cancer. The libraries were made with immunoSEQ v3. Using immunoSEQ multiplex PCR, the repertoire was profiled, and TCRdb retains in-frame clones only, with some absent. This sample has 55,000 to 65,000 clones, with 73% found just once. Described time point: pre-treatment sample, taken before nivolumab and TIL therapy. Sequencing was performed on blood, taken at baseline. The source of these receptors is a person aged 30 to 80 with non-small cell lung cancer.

The CDR3 nucleotides read TGTGCCAGCAGCCGGACGCCGGGACAGGGATTTAACTATGGCTACACCTTC. Encoded protein: CASSRTPGQGFNYGYTF. The rearrangement links TRBV11-2 to TRBJ1-2, with TRBD1 matching 9 bases. J gave up 1 base and V 5 bases, and 11 bases lay outside the gene matches. The CDR3 has 17 residues. The germline gives CDR1 SGHAT, CDR2 FQNNGV.

The chain uses TRBV14 and TRBJ1-6, with D uncertain. This CDR3 comprises 13 residues. Germline CDR1 reads SGHDN; CDR2 reads FVKESK. Between the trimmed V and J ends, which lost 1 base and 5 bases, there was a span of 3 bases. For the CDR3, the DNA is TGTGCCAGCAGCCAAGTAAATAATTCACCCCTCCACTTT. Encoded protein: CASSQVNNSPLHF.

This chain joins TRBV5-6 and TRBJ2-7; 8 bases agree with TRBD1. Per germline, CDR1 SGHDT and CDR2 YYEEEE. After removal of 3 bases from V and 5 bases from J, the junction contained 7 bases not matched to a gene. There are 14 residues in the CDR3. DNA of the CDR3: TGTGCCAGCAGCTCCGGGACAGGCGTCGACGAGCAGTACTTC. This translates into CASSSGTGVDEQYF.

This rearrangement joins TRBV2 to TRBJ2-5; 7 bases agree with TRBD2. There are 13 residues in the CDR3. Trimming at V came to 6 bases and at J to 3 bases, leaving 4 bases not matched to a gene. Germline CDR1 and CDR2: SNHLY and FYNNEI. The CDR3 nucleotides read TGTGCCAGCAGGGGACTATACAAAGAGACCCAGTACTTC. Encoded protein: CASRGLYKETQYF.

The V gene is TRBV5-4, the J gene TRBJ2-2, with 12 nucleotides matching TRBD1. Germline V gene sequence: CDR1 SGHNT, CDR2 YYREEE (reference sequence). Trimming at V came to 0 bases and at J to 5 bases, leaving 5 bases not matched to a gene. The CDR3 is 17 amino acids. The CDR3 DNA follows: TGTGCCAGCAGCTTGGGAGGGACAGGGGGCTCGACCGGGGAGCTGTTTTTT. This gives the protein CASSLGGTGGSTGELFF.

The rearrangement uses TRBV9 and TRBJ2-1; 12 bases are shared with TRBD2. Trimming at V came to 0 bases and at J to 12 bases, leaving 10 bases not matched to a gene. The germline V gene has CDR1 SGDLS and CDR2 YYNGEE. The CDR3 loop spans 16 amino acids. The CDR3 sequence is CASSVAPTSGSGGQFF. CDR3 in DNA: TGTGCCAGCAGCGTAGCTCCGACTAGCGGGAGTGGAGGGCAGTTCTTC.

This clone was found once. The V and J genes are TRBV27 and TRBJ2-3; a possible D gene is TRBD1 (6 bases). Germline V gene sequence: CDR1 MNHEY, CDR2 SMNVEV (reference sequence). Trimming cost V 2 bases and J 6 bases, with 12 bases left between them. The CDR3 loop spans 14 amino acids. The CDR3 loop is CASSLPRQADTQYF. The CDR3 DNA is TGTGCCAGCAGTTTACCAAGACAGGCCGATACGCAGTATTTT.

The chain uses TRBV6-6 and TRBJ2-1, with 14 bases aligning to TRBD2. CDR3 length: 15 amino acids. Losses at the gene ends were 5 bases for V and 6 bases for J; bases not matched to a gene: 3. CDR1 and CDR2 (germline): MNHNY, SVGAGI (reference sequence). The CDR3: CASSPTSGGANEQFF. CDR3 DNA: TGTGCCAGCAGTCCGACTAGCGGGGGGGCCAATGAGCAGTTCTTC.

CDR3 sequence: CASSSIRRQGPYEQYF. The DNA for the CDR3 is TGTGCCAGCAGCTCCATAAGGAGGCAGGGACCCTACGAGCAGTACTTC. This rearrangement joins TRBV11-2 to TRBJ2-7; possibly TRBD1 or TRBD2 for D (5 bases each). The germline V and J ends were trimmed by 4 bases and 2 bases, with 18 bases remaining between them. CDR3 length: 16 amino acids. Per germline, CDR1 SGHAT and CDR2 FQNNGV.

The rearrangement uses TRBV10-2 and TRBJ1-1; D is ambiguous. The germline V and J ends were trimmed by 6 bases and 1 base, with 9 bases remaining between them. The CDR3 runs to 13 residues. Germline CDR1 and CDR2: WSHSY and SAAADI. DNA for the CDR3: TGCGCCAGCAGGCGACGGAAGAACACTGAAGCTTTCTTT. This gives the protein CASRRRKNTEAFF.

V is TRBV7-2 and J is TRBJ1-2; TRBD1 might be the D (5 bases). From germline, CDR1 is SGHTA and CDR2 FQGNSA. The CDR3 contains 13 residues. Trimming cost V 6 bases and J 4 bases, with 12 bases left between them. The CDR3 spells CASSPTRGYGYTF. In DNA, the CDR3 is TGTGCCAGCAGTCCCACAAGGGGCTATGGCTACACCTTC.

This clone was found once. The chain recombines TRBV7-2 with TRBJ1-1; 10 nucleotides align to TRBD1. The CDR3 is 13 amino acids. With V trimmed by 5 bases and J by 5 bases, 2 bases remained unmatched. Germline V lookup: CDR1 SGHTA, CDR2 FQGNSA. Here the CDR3 DNA reads TGTGCCAGCAGCCGGACAGGGGGTACTGAAGCTTTCTTT. Its translation: CASSRTGGTEAFF.

This CDR3 is CASSPGLAGAGRYNEQFF. CDR3 DNA: TGTGCCAGCAGCCCGGGACTAGCGGGAGCTGGGAGATACAATGAGCAGTTCTTC. The J gene is TRBJ2-1, the V gene TRBV5-4; 14 bases match TRBD2. This CDR3 has 18 amino acids. V was clipped by 4 bases and J by 4 bases; unmatched bases: 10. Germline V gives CDR1 SGHNT, CDR2 YYREEE (reference sequence).

The chain is built from TRBV7-8 and TRBJ2-7, with D perhaps being TRBD1 or TRBD2 (7 bases each). Trimming took 5 bases from V and 6 from J, leaving 20 bases between them. The germline CDR1 and CDR2 sequences are SGHVS and FQNEAQ. The CDR3 is made up of 15 amino acids. Here the CDR3 DNA reads TGTGCCAGCAGCGCCCCGGGCAGGGGGGGAGGCGAGCAGTACTTC. It encodes CASSAPGRGGGEQYF.

This clone was picked up a small number of times. The chain has TRBV19 and TRBJ2-3; 14 bases match TRBD2. The V gene end was trimmed by 5 bases and the J gene end by 4 bases; junction bases not matched to a gene: 5. The CDR3 sequence is 16 residues long. The germline V gene encodes CDR1 LNHDA and CDR2 SQIVND (reference sequence). The CDR3 nucleotides are TGTGCCAGTAGTGCCTGGACTAGCGGGGGGTCAGATACGCAGTATTTT. As protein: CASSAWTSGGSDTQYF.

The chain uses TRBV4-1 and TRBJ1-1, with 9 nucleotides matching TRBD1. Trimming removed 2 bases from V and 6 bases from J; junction bases left unmatched: 4. The CDR3 is 14 residues long. Germline loops: CDR1 MGHRA, CDR2 YSYEKL. The CDR3 loop reads CASSQKDRGPEAFF. The CDR3 DNA reads as TGCGCCAGCAGCCAAAAGGACAGGGGTCCTGAAGCTTTCTTT.

V and J are TRBV4-3 and TRBJ2-3; TRBD2 matches at 8 bases. Trimming cost V 5 bases and J 3 bases; bases outside gene matches: 10. CDR3 length equals 16 residues. The germline V gene encodes CDR1 LGHNA and CDR2 YSLEER. The CDR3 region is CASSNRRGGRTDTQYF. The CDR3 DNA follows: TGCGCCAGCAGCAACCGCCGAGGCGGGAGGACAGATACGCAGTATTTT.

The chain employs TRBV10-3 and TRBJ2-7, with 8 bases matching TRBD2. The trim removed 8 bases at V and 0 bases at J, leaving 9 bases unmatched. The V gene's germline CDR1 is ENHRY and CDR2 SYGVKD. The length of the CDR3 is 15 residues. The CDR3 loop reads CAIGPVAGGSYEQYF. The CDR3 nucleotides are TGTGCCATCGGCCCGGTCGCGGGAGGCTCCTACGAGCAGTACTTC.

The chain couples TRBV4-1 to TRBJ1-1; possibly TRBD1 for D (5 bases). This CDR3 has 16 residues. Germline V gives CDR1 MGHRA, CDR2 YSYEKL. Deletions cut 0 bases from V and 0 bases from J, with 11 bases between. The CDR3 loop reads CASSQDSGTLNTEAFF. DNA for the CDR3: TGCGCCAGCAGCCAAGATTCAGGGACGCTGAACACTGAAGCTTTCTTT.